This TCR beta chain emerged from a study of T-cell reconstitution after alpha-beta-depleted transplantation in children. The TCRbeta library incorporated unique molecular identifiers. MiXCR was run by TCRdb on the PCR reads, yielding one entry per CDR3 protein. In the table there are hundreds of thousands of distinct CDR3 sequences, roughly a tenth of which are singletons. Germline CDR1 reads MDHEN; CDR2 reads SYDVKM. The V gene lost 4 bases and the J gene lost 6 bases, with 15 bases spanning the gap. The CDR3 is made up of 14 amino acids. The TCR was taken from a human donor who donated a stem cell graft to a child with acute myeloid leukemia. Sequencing used PBMCs from the stem cell graft donor, obtained from the stem cell graft. The chain joins TRBV28 to TRBJ1-2; D is uncertain. CDR3 in amino acids: CASSWAQGSNGYTF. DNA of the CDR3: TGTGCCAGCAGTTGGGCTCAAGGGTCTAATGGCTACACCTTC.